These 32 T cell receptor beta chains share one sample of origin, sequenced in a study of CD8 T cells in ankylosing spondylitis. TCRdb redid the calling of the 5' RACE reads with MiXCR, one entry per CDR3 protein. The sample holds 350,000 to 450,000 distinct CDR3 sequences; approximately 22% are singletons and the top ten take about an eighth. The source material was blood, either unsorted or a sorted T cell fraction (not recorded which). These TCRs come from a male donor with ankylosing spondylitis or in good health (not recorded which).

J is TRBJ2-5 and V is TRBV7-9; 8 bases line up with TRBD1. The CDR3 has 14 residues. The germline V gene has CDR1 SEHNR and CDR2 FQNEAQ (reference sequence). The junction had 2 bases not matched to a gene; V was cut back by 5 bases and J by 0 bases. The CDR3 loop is CASSPRGHQETQYF. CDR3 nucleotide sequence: TGTGCCAGCAGCCCCAGGGGGCACCAAGAGACCCAGTACTTC.

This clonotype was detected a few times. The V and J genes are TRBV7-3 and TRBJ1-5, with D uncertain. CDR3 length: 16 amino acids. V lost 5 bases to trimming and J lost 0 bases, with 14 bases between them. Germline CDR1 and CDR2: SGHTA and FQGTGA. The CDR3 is CASSPPRGYSNQPQHF. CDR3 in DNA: TGTGCCAGCAGCCCTCCCCGTGGGTATAGCAATCAGCCCCAGCATTTT.

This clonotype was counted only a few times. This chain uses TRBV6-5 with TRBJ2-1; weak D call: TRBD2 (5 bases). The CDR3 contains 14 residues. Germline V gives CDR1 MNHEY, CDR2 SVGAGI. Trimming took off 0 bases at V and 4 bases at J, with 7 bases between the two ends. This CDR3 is CASSYSEGYNEQFF. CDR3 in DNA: TGTGCCAGCAGTTACTCTGAGGGTTACAATGAGCAGTTCTTC.

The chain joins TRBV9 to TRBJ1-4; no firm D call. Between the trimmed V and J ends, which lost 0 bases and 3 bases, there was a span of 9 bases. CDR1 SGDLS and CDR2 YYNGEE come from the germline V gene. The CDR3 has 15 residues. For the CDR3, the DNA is TGTGCCAGCAGCGTAGGAGGAAGCTCTAATGAAAAACTGTTTTTT. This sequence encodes CASSVGGSSNEKLFF.

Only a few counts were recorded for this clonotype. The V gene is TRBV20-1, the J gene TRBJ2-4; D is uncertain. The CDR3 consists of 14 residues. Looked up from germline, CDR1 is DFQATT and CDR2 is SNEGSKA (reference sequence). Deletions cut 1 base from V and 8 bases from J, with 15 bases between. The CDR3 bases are TGCAGTGCTAGAGGAGGCTCAGGACCCTACATTCAGTACTTC. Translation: CSARGGSGPYIQYF.

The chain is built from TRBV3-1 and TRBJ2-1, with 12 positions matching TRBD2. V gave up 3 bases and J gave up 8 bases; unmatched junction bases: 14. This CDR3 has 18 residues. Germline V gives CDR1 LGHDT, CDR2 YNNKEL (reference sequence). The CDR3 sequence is CASSHQLPLAGGLYEQFF. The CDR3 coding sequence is TGTGCCAGCAGCCATCAGCTCCCCCTAGCGGGGGGGCTCTATGAGCAGTTCTTC.

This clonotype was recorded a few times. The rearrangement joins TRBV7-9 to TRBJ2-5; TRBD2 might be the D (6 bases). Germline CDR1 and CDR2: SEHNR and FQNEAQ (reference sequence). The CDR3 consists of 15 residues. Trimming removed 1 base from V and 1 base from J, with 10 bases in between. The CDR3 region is CASSLGGLPQETQYF. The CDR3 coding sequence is TGTGCCAGCAGCTTAGGGGGACTTCCCCAAGAGACCCAGTACTTC.

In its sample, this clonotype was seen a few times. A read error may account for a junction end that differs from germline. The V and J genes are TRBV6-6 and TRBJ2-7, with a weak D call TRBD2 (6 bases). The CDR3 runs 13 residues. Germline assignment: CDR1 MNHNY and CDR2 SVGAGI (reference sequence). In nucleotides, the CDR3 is TGTGCCAGCAGTTACCGGGACTCCTCCGAGCAGTACTTC. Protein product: CASSYRDSSEQYF.

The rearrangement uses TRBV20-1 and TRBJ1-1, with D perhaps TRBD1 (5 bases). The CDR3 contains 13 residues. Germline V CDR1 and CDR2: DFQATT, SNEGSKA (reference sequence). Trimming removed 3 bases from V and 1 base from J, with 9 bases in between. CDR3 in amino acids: CSASQGENTEAFF. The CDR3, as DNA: TGCAGTGCTAGCCAGGGTGAGAACACTGAAGCTTTCTTT.

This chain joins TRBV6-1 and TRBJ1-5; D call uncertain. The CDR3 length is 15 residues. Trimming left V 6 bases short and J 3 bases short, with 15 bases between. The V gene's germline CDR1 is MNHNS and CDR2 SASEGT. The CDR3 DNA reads TGTGCCAGCAGCGAGATCAGACGGGACAATCAGCCCCAGCATTTT. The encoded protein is CASSEIRRDNQPQHF.

The CDR3 here is CASSFPDGLDTGELFF. In DNA form, the CDR3 reads TGTGCCAGCAGCTTTCCTGACGGACTAGACACCGGGGAGCTGTTTTTT. J is TRBJ2-2 and V is TRBV3-1, with 7 bases aligning to TRBD2. This CDR3 spans 16 amino acids. V was pared by 5 bases and J by 3 bases, with 9 bases of the junction left unmatched. Germline CDR1 reads LGHDT; CDR2 reads YNNKEL (reference sequence).

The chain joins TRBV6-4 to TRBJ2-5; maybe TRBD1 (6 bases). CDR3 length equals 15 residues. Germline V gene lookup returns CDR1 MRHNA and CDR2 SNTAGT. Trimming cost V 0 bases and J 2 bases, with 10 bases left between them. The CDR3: CASSDSWGPQETQYF. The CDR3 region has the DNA TGTGCCAGCAGTGACTCCTGGGGGCCTCAAGAGACCCAGTACTTC.

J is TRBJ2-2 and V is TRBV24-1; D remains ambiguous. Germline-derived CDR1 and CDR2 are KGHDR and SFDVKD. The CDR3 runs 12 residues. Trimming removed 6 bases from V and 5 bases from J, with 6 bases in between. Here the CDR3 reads CATSYSTGELFF. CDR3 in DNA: TGTGCCACCAGTTATAGTACCGGGGAGCTGTTTTTT.

The CDR3 region is CSVVGAVGTDTQYF. In nucleotides, the CDR3 is TGCAGCGTAGTTGGGGCAGTGGGTACAGATACGCAGTATTTT. This rearrangement joins TRBV29-1 to TRBJ2-3; the D gene is possibly TRBD1 (5 bases). The germline V and J ends were trimmed by 6 bases and 3 bases, with 16 bases remaining between them. The CDR3 spans 14 residues. CDR1 is SQVTM and CDR2 is ANQGSEA in the germline V gene.

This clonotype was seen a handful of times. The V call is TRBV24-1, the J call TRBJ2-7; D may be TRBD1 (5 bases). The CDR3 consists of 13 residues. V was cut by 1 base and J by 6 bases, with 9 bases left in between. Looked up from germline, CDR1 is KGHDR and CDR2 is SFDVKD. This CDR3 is CATSDFRQGEQYF. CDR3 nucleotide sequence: TGTGCCACCAGTGATTTCCGGCAGGGCGAGCAGTACTTC.

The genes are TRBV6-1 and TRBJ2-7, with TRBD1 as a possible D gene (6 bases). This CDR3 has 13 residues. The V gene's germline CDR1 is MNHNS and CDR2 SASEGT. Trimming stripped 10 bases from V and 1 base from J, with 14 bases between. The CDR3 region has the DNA TGTGCCACCCAGGCAGGGGCGTCCTACGAGCAGTACTTC. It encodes CATQAGASYEQYF.

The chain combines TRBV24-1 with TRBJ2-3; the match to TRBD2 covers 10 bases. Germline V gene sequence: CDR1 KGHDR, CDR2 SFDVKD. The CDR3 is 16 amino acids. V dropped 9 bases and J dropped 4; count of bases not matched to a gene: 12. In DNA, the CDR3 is TGTGCCACCGGAGAGCGGGGGGGCCCGAGGTCAGATACGCAGTATTTT. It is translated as CATGERGGPRSDTQYF.

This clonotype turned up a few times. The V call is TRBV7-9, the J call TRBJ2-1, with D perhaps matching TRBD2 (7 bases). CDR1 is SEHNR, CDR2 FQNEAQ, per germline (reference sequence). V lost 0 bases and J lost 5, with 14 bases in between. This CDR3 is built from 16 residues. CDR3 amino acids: CASSLAGGRKHNEQFF. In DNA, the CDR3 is TGTGCCAGCAGCTTAGCGGGGGGGCGTAAGCACAATGAGCAGTTCTTC. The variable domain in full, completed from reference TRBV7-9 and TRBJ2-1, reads DTGVSQNPRHKITKRGQNVTFRCDPISEHNRLYWYRQTLGQGPEFLTYFQNEAQLEKSRLLSDRFSAERPKGSFSTLEIQRTEQGDSAMYLCASSLAGGRKHNEQFFGPGTRLTVL.

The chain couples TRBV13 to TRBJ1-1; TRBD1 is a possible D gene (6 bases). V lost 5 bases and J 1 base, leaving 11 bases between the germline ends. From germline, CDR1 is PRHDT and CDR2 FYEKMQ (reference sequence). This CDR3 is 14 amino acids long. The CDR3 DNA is TGTGCCAGCAGCCTTGGACAGAGGAACACTGAAGCTTTCTTT. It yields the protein CASSLGQRNTEAFF.

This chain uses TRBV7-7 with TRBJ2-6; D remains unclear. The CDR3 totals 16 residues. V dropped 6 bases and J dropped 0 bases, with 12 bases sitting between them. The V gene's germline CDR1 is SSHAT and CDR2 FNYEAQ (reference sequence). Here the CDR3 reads CASSPSASSGANVLTF. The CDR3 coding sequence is TGTGCCAGCAGTCCTTCAGCTAGCTCTGGGGCCAACGTCCTGACTTTC.

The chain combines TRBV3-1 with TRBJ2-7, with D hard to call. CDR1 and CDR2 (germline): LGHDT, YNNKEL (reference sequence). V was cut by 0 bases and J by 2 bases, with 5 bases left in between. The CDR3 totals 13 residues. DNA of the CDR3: TGTGCCAGCAGCCAAGAACAGCCCTACGAGCAGTACTTC. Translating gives CASSQEQPYEQYF.

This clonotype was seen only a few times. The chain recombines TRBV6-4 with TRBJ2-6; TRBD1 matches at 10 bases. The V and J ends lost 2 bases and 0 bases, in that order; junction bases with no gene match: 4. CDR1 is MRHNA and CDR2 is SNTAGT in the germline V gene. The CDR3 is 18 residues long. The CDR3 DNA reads TGTGCCAGCAGTGACAGGACAGGGGGGGCCTCTGGGGCCAACGTCCTGACTTTC. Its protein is CASSDRTGGASGANVLTF.

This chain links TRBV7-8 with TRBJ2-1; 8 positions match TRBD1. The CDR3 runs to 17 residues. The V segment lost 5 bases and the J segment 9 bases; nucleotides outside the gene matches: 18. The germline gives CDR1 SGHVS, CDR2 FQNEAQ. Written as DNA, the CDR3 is TGTGCCAGCAGCCAACGCCATGATGGGACAGGAAACGTTGAGCAGTTCTTC. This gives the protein CASSQRHDGTGNVEQFF.

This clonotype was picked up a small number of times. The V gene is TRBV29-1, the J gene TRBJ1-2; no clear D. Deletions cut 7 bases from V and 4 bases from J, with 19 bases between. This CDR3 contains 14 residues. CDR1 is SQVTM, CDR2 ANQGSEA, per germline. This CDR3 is CSAFSSTAPYGYTF. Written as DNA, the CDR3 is TGCAGCGCCTTTAGTTCGACGGCGCCCTATGGCTACACCTTC.

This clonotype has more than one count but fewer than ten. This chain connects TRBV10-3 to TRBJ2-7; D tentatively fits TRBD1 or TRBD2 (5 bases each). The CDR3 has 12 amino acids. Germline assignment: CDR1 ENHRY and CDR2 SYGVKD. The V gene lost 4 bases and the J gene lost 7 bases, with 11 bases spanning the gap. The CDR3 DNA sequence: TGTGCCATCAGTGGGGACGAATGGGAGCAGTACTTC. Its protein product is CAISGDEWEQYF.

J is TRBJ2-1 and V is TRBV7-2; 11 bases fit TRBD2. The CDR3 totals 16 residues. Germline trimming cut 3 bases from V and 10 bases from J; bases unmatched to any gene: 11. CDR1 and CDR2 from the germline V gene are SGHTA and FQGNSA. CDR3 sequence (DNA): TGTGCCAGCAGCTTCGGATTAGCGGGGGGGCCGGGCGAGCAGTTCTTC. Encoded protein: CASSFGLAGGPGEQFF.

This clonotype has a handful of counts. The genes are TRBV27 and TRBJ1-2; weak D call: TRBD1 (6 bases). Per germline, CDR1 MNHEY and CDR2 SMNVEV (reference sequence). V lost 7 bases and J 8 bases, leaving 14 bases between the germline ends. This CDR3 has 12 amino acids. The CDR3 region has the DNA TGTGCCAGCACAACAGGGTTCGGCGGCTACACCTTC. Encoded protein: CASTTGFGGYTF.

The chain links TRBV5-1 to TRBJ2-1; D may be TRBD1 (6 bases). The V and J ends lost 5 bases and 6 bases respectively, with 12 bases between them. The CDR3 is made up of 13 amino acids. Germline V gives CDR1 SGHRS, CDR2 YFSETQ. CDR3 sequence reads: CASRGAGSNEQFF. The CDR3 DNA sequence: TGCGCCAGCAGGGGGGCAGGCAGCAATGAGCAGTTCTTC.

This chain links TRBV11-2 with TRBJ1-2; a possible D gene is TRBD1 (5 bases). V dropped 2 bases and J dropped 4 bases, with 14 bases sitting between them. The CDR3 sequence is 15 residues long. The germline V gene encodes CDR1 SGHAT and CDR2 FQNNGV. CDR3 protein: CASSLSSGNSYGYTF. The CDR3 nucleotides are TGTGCCAGCAGCTTAAGTTCAGGGAACTCCTATGGCTACACCTTC.

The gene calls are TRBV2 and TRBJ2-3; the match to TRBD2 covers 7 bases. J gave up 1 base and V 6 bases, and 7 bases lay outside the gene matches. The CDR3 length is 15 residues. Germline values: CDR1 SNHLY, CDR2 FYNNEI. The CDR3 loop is CASSSTSRGTDTQYF. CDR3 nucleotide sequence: TGTGCCAGCAGCTCGACTAGCCGGGGCACAGATACGCAGTATTTT.

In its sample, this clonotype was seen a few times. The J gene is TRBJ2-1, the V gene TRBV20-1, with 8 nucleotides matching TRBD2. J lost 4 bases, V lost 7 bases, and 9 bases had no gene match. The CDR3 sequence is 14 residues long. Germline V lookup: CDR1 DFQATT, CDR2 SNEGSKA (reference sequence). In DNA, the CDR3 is TGCAGTGGAAGGGGTAGCGGGGATTACAATGAGCAGTTCTTC. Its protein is CSGRGSGDYNEQFF.

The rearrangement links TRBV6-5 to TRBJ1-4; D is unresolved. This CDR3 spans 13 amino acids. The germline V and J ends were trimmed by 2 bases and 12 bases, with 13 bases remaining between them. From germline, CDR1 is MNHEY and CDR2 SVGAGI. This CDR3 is CASSYRGRWELFF. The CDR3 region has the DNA TGTGCCAGCAGTTACCGAGGCCGGTGGGAACTGTTTTTT.